This T cell receptor beta chain was captured by sequencing in a study of blood T cell repertoires in COVID-19. The protocol was immunoSEQ multiplex PCR, while the TCRdb copy is restricted to in-frame clones and leaves out a portion. Altogether about 150,000 clones are present, approximately 85% being singletons, with the ten largest covering approximately 6.9%. The CDR3 covers 12 residues. Germline V CDR1 and CDR2: SGHTA, FQGNSA. Trimming cost V 6 bases and J 9 bases, with 12 bases left between them. This receptor was taken from an elderly man with COVID-19, enrolled during active disease. V usage is TRBV7-2 and J usage is TRBJ1-5, with D hard to call. The sample comprised peripheral blood. The DNA of the CDR3 is TGTGCCAGCAGTTCTACCCGGGGGCCCCAGCATTTT. Amino acids: CASSSTRGPQHF. The variable domain in full, completed from reference TRBV7-2 and TRBJ1-5, reads GAGVSQSPSNKVTEKGKDVELRCDPISGHTALYWYRQSLGQGLEFLIYFQGNSAPDKSGLPSDRFSAERTGGSVSTLTIQRTQQEDSAVYLCASSSTRGPQHFGDGTRLSIL.